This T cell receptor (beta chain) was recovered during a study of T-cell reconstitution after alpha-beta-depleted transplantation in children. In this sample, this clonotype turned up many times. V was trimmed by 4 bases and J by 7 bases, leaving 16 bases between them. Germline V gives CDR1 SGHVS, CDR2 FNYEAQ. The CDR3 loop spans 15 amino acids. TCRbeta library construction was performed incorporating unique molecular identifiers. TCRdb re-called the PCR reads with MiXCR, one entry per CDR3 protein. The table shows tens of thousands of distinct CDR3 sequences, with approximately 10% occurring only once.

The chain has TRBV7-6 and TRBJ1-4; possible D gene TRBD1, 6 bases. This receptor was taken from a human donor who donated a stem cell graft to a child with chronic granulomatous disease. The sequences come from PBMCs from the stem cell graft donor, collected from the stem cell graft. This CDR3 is CASSSRTEGGEKLFF. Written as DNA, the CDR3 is TGTGCCAGCAGCTCACGGACGGAGGGGGGTGAAAAACTGTTTTTT.